This T cell receptor (beta chain) was captured by sequencing in a study of glioma-infiltrating T cells after dendritic cell vaccination. Study-wide background: Dendritic cell vaccination trial patients had either newly diagnosed or recurrent glioblastoma. Three intradermal dendritic cell vaccine injections were given every two weeks.

Selection required adequate fresh-frozen tumor tissue plus more than two years' survival data. As regards this clone: Its antigen remains unknown.

Assay: immunoSEQ multiplex PCR; the TCRdb copy retains only in-frame clones and omits some. There are 45,000 to 55,000 clones in the sample; roughly 87% occur only once, and approximately 10% lies in the top ten. Study-wide results and limits: Patients with more pretreatment TILs had longer time to progression and survival.

V lost 0 bases to trimming and J lost 8 bases, with 20 bases between them. This CDR3 spans 16 amino acids. Germline CDR1 SGHRS, CDR2 YFSETQ. This TCR was sampled from a human donor with glioblastoma. The sample was blood, taken before dendritic cell vaccination. The rearrangement joins TRBV5-1 to TRBJ1-2; D possibly corresponds to TRBD1 (5 bases). The CDR3 nucleotides read TGCGCCAGCAGCTTGGAGAGCGGGGGGGGAGCTAAGGGCTACACCTTC. Amino acids: CASSLESGGGAKGYTF.